Below, 4 T cell receptor beta chains from the same sample are listed, as sequenced in a study of blood T cell repertoires in COVID-19. Profiled with immunoSEQ multiplex PCR; TCRdb holds only in-frame clones, not every one. This table holds about 140,000 clones, approximately 83% found once. The sample consisted of peripheral blood. These receptor sequences come from a human donor in a cohort sampled during active COVID-19.

The chain uses TRBV9 and TRBJ2-2; TRBD2 aligns across 10 bases. CDR3 length equals 16 residues. V lost 4 bases to trimming and J lost 2 bases; unmatched junction nucleotides: 5. Germline CDR1 and CDR2: SGDLS and YYNGEE. The CDR3 DNA sequence: TGTGCCAGCAGCAGATTAGCGGGGGGTAACACCGGGGAGCTGTTTTTT. As protein: CASSRLAGGNTGELFF.

V usage is TRBV5-1 and J usage is TRBJ2-2, with TRBD1 as a possible D gene (6 bases). This CDR3 is 17 amino acids long. Germline loops: CDR1 SGHRS, CDR2 YFSETQ. V was shortened by 1 base and J by 2 bases, with 15 bases between the two germline ends. The DNA of the CDR3 is TGCGCCAGCAGCTTGATGGCAGGGGCTTTAAACACCGGGGAGCTGTTTTTT. This encodes CASSLMAGALNTGELFF.

This chain joins TRBV2 and TRBJ1-5; no firm D call. Trimming removed 11 bases at V and 6 bases at J, with 14 bases between. The germline CDR1 and CDR2 sequences are SNHLY and FYNNEI. CDR3 length equals 12 residues. This chain's CDR3 is CAASGGVQPQHF. The CDR3 nucleotides read TGTGCCGCTTCGGGCGGGGTTCAGCCCCAGCATTTT.

The chain combines TRBV4-2 with TRBJ1-5, with 7 bases matching TRBD1. V shed 0 bases and J 4 bases; nucleotides not matched to a gene: 3. There are 15 residues in the CDR3. CDR1 is LGHNA and CDR2 is YNFKEQ in the germline V gene. CDR3 in amino acids: CASSQEETGNQPQHF. The CDR3 DNA follows: TGTGCCAGCAGCCAAGAAGAGACAGGGAATCAGCCCCAGCATTTT.